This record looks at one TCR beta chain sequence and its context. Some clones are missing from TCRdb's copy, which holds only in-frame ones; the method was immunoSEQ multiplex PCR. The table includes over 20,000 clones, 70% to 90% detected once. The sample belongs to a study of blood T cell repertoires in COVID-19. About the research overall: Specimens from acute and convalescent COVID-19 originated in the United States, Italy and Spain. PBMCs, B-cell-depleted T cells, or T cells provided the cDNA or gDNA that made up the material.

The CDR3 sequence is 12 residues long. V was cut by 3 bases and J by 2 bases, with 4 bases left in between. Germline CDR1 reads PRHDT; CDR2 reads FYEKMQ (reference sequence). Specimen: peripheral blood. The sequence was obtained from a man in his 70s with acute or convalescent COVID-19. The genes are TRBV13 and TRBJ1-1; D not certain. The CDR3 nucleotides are TGTGCCAGCAGCTTGTATAACACTGAAGCTTTCTTT. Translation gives CASSLYNTEAFF.